This T cell receptor beta chain was obtained from a study of T cell changes during pregnancy in multiple sclerosis. Profiled with immunoSEQ multiplex PCR; TCRdb holds only in-frame clones, not every one. The data contain some 77,000 clones, about 92% of them singletons. Between the trimmed V and J ends, which lost 3 bases and 0 bases, there was a span of 18 bases. Germline assignment: CDR1 LGHNA and CDR2 YSLEER. This CDR3 region has 17 residues. The chain employs TRBV4-3 and TRBJ2-7; perhaps TRBD2 as D (7 bases). Material: peripheral blood, obtained in the second trimester of pregnancy. The TCR comes from a female donor in good health, enrolled as a control in a pregnancy study. The CDR3 loop reads CASSHETGRGASYEQYF. The CDR3 nucleotides read TGCGCCAGCAGCCACGAAACAGGTCGGGGGGCCTCCTACGAGCAGTACTTC.